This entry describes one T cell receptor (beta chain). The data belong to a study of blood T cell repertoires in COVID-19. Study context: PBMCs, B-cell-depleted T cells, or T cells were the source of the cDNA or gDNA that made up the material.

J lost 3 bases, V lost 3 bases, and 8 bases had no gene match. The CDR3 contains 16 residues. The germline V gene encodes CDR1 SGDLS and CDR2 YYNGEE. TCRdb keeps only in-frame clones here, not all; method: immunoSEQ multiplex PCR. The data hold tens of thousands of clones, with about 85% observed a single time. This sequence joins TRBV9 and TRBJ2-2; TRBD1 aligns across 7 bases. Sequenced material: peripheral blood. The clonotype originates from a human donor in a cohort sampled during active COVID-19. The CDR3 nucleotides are TGTGCCAGCAGCGCCAACAGGGGCTCGCACACCGGGGAGCTGTTTTTT. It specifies CASSANRGSHTGELFF.